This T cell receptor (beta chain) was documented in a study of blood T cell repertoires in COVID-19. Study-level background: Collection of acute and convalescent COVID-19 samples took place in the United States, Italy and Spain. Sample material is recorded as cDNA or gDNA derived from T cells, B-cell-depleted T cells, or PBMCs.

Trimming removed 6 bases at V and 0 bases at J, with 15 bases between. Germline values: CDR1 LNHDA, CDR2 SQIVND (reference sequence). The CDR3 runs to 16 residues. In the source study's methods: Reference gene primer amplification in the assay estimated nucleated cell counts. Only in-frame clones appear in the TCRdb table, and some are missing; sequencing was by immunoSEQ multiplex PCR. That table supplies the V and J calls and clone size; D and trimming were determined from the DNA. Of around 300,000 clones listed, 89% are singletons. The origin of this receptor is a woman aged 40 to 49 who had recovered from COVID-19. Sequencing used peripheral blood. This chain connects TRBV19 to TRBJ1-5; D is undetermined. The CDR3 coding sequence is TGTGCCAGTAGCCCGGAGGGCGCCTATAGCAATCAGCCCCAGCATTTT. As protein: CASSPEGAYSNQPQHF.